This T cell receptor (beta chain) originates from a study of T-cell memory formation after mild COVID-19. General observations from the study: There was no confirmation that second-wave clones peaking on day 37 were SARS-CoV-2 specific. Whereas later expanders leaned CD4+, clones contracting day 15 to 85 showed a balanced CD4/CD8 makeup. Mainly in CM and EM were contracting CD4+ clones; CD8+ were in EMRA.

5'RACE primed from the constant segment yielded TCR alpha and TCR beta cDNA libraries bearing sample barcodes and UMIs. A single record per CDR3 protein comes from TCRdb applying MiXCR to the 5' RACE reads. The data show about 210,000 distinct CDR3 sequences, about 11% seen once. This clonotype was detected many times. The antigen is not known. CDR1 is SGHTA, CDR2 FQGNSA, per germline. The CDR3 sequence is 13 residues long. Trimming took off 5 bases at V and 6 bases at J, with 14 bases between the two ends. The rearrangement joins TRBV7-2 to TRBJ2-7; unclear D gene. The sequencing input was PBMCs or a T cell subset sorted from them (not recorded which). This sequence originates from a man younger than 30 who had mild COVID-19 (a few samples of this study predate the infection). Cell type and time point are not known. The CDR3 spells CASSPELAGEQYF. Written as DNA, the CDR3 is TGTGCCAGCAGCCCGGAGTTGGCCGGCGAGCAGTACTTC.